Ten or more counts support the clone carrying this TCR beta chain. The antigen remains undetermined. Germline CDR1 is SGHAT and CDR2 is FQNNGV. The CDR3 is 18 amino acids. With V trimmed by 0 bases and J by 5 bases, 7 bases remained unmatched. No patient received treatment before thyroid surgery. Original handling: A classifier for distant metastasis in papillary thyroid cancer was constructed using CDR3 differences observed across clinicopathological groups. Using MiXCR, TCRdb re-called clones from the PCR reads. These V and J calls are TCRdb output, not the study's own analysis. The table includes 24,000 or so clones, approximately 10% detected once. The record originates from a study of metastatic and nonmetastatic thyroid tumors. About the study: Across blood and tumor or nodule tissue, repertoires from malignant and benign thyroid patients were compared with one another. Study results and caveats: The study reportedly found significantly higher TCR beta diversity in malignant thyroid tumors than benign nodules, in blood and tumor.

The chain carries TRBV11-2 and TRBJ2-1; 13 bases match TRBD2. The receptor was isolated from a female donor with papillary thyroid cancer or a benign thyroid nodule (not recorded which). Some clones in this sample may be carry-over from other donors' samples. The sequenced sample consisted of blood. The CDR3, as DNA: TGTGCCAGCAGCTTAGAATTTCGGGGGACTAGCGGGAACAATGAGCAGTTCTTC. This translates into CASSLEFRGTSGNNEQFF.